This T cell receptor beta chain was documented in a study of T cell responses to AZD1222 COVID-19 vaccine. Trimming cost V 0 bases and J 2 bases, with 9 bases left between them. The CDR3 is 15 amino acids. Germline values: CDR1 SGHTA, CDR2 FQGNSA. TCRdb's copy holds only in-frame clones and misses some; the assay was immunoSEQ multiplex PCR. The table shows 150,000 to 200,000 clones, with approximately 94% occurring only once. The sample in question was peripheral blood, obtained on day 0 of AZD1222 vaccination. The receptor's source is an adult in good health. The V gene is TRBV7-2, the J gene TRBJ2-3, with a possible D match to TRBD1 (6 bases). In DNA, the CDR3 is TGTGCCAGCAGCTTAGCTACAGGGTACACAGATACGCAGTATTTT. Its protein is CASSLATGYTDTQYF. Using reference TRBV7-2 and TRBJ2-3 for the parts outside the CDR3, the full variable domain is GAGVSQSPSNKVTEKGKDVELRCDPISGHTALYWYRQSLGQGLEFLIYFQGNSAPDKSGLPSDRFSAERTGGSVSTLTIQRTQQEDSAVYLCASSLATGYTDTQYFGPGTRLTVL.